Shown below are 24 T cell receptor beta chains from a single sample sequenced in a study of response to subunit inactivated influenza vaccine. TCRdb recomputed calls from the RT-PCR reads with MiXCR, one row per CDR3 protein. Among around 480,000 distinct CDR3 sequences listed, 11% were seen once. Here the sequenced sample was PBMCs from blood, taken roughly 47 days after vaccination. These receptors all stem from a man aged 50-59 years who received an inactivated influenza vaccine.

This clonotype has a count of ten or more. This sequence joins TRBV12-3 or TRBV12-4 and TRBJ1-5; D is unclear. The CDR3 consists of 12 residues. Trimming removed 1 base at V and 5 bases at J, with 3 bases between. CDR3 amino acids: CASSLVDQPQHF. CDR3 nucleotide sequence: TGTGCCAGCAGTTTAGTTGATCAGCCCCAGCATTTT.

This clonotype was recorded a few times. The J gene is TRBJ2-1, the V gene TRBV20-1; weak D call: TRBD2 (6 bases). V lost 4 bases and J lost 9, with 31 bases in between. Germline CDR1 reads DFQATT; CDR2 reads SNEGSKA (reference sequence). The CDR3 totals 18 residues. In DNA, the CDR3 is TGCAGTGCTACCGGCAGGGACTCGGCGGGTGTGGGCTACGGTGAGCAGTTCTTC. It is translated as CSATGRDSAGVGYGEQFF.

This clonotype showed up many times. The chain links TRBV12-3 or TRBV12-4 to TRBJ2-1, with no clear D. V lost 8 bases and J lost 4, with 6 bases in between. The CDR3 is 11 residues long. The CDR3 region has the DNA TGTGCCAGCGGACGGTACAATGAGCAGTTCTTC. This encodes CASGRYNEQFF.

The chain recombines TRBV20-1 with TRBJ1-1; a possible D gene is TRBD1 (5 bases). CDR1 and CDR2 (germline): DFQATT, SNEGSKA (reference sequence). The CDR3 runs 11 residues. V gave up 7 bases and J gave up 5 bases, with 11 bases separating them. CDR3 DNA sequence: TGCAGTGGCCTGGGGGGAACTGAAGCTTTCTTT. It specifies CSGLGGTEAFF.

This clonotype was seen repeatedly, ten times or more. The CDR3 DNA reads TGTGCCATCAGGCCAATGGCTAGCGGGGGGGAGACAGATACGCAGTATTTT. It encodes CAIRPMASGGETDTQYF. V and J are TRBV10-3 and TRBJ2-3; 12 bases agree with TRBD2. With 6 bases clipped from V and 3 bases from J, the junction kept 10 bases outside the gene matches. The V gene's germline CDR1 is ENHRY and CDR2 SYGVKD. The CDR3 sequence is 17 residues long.

This clonotype was recorded a few times. The chain carries TRBV6-2 or TRBV6-3 and TRBJ2-7; 16 nucleotides line up with TRBD2. Germline V gives CDR1 MNHEY, CDR2 SVGEGT. This CDR3 has 17 residues. With V trimmed by 5 bases and J by 1 base, 5 bases remained unmatched. The CDR3 DNA sequence: TGTGCCAGCAGTACGGGACTAGCGGGAGGGCCGTCCTACGAGCAGTACTTC. It yields the protein CASSTGLAGGPSYEQYF.

This clonotype turned up a few times. The rearrangement joins TRBV3-1 to TRBJ2-3, with 7 positions matching TRBD2. Germline CDR1 and CDR2: LGHDT and YNNKEL (reference sequence). The V segment lost 5 bases and the J segment 5 bases; nucleotides outside the gene matches: 1. CDR3 length equals 12 residues. The CDR3 coding sequence is TGTGCCAGCAGCGGACTAGGAGATACGCAGTATTTT. Translating it yields CASSGLGDTQYF.

This chain links TRBV28 with TRBJ2-3; a weak D match, TRBD2 (6 bases). The CDR3 has 17 residues. Trimming removed 2 bases from V and 1 base from J, with 16 bases in between. From germline, CDR1 is MDHEN and CDR2 SYDVKM. The CDR3, as DNA: TGTGCCAGCAGTTTACCTCGCGGGGTTGTGGGCACAGATACGCAGTATTTT. Amino acids: CASSLPRGVVGTDTQYF.

This clonotype was detected many times. The CDR3 sequence: CASSSSGQSYNEQFF. In DNA, the CDR3 is TGCGCCAGCAGCTCGTCGGGACAGTCCTACAATGAGCAGTTCTTC. The chain is built from TRBV5-1 and TRBJ2-1, with 7 bases lining up with TRBD1. This CDR3 has 15 residues. Germline CDR1 SGHRS, CDR2 YFSETQ. Trimming cost V 3 bases and J 1 base; bases outside gene matches: 4.

This clonotype was detected only a few times. The chain links TRBV4-2 to TRBJ2-5; TRBD1 agrees at 9 bases. CDR3 length: 13 residues. The V gene's germline CDR1 is LGHNA and CDR2 YNFKEQ. The V and J ends lost 4 bases and 8 bases, in that order; junction bases with no gene match: 5. The CDR3 here is CASSPTGGQTQYF. CDR3 sequence (DNA): TGTGCCAGCAGCCCTACAGGGGGCCAAACCCAGTACTTC.

This clonotype was counted between two and nine times. V is TRBV4-2 and J is TRBJ2-3, with D unclear. Trimming left V 4 bases short and J 2 bases short, with 13 bases between. The CDR3 spans 15 residues. Germline CDR1 LGHNA, CDR2 YNFKEQ. The CDR3 sequence is CASSPELGNTDTQYF. The DNA of the CDR3 is TGTGCCAGCAGCCCCGAACTGGGGAACACAGATACGCAGTATTTT.

The V and J genes are TRBV5-1 and TRBJ1-1, with 9 positions matching TRBD1. This CDR3 spans 16 amino acids. The germline CDR1 and CDR2 sequences are SGHRS and YFSETQ. Unmatched junction bases numbered 7, after V lost 4 bases and J lost 0 bases. The CDR3, as DNA: TGCGCCAGCAGCCCACTGGGACAGGGTATGAACACTGAAGCTTTCTTT. Protein: CASSPLGQGMNTEAFF.

The V call is TRBV5-1, the J call TRBJ1-4; TRBD1 agrees at 11 bases. The V gene's germline CDR1 is SGHRS and CDR2 YFSETQ. The V and J ends lost 4 bases and 0 bases, in that order; junction bases with no gene match: 11. The CDR3 contains 19 residues. CDR3 DNA sequence: TGCGCCAGCAGCATCTATGGGACAGGGGGGATAGCAACTAATGAAAAACTGTTTTTT. It translates to CASSIYGTGGIATNEKLFF.

This clonotype was recorded at least ten times. The chain couples TRBV3-1 to TRBJ1-1; D is unclear. V lost 4 bases, J lost 0 bases, and 9 bases lay in between. The CDR3 has 14 amino acids. Germline CDR1 is LGHDT and CDR2 is YNNKEL (reference sequence). CDR3 nucleotides: TGTGCCAGCAGCCCGCCATTGATGAACACTGAAGCTTTCTTT. Translation gives CASSPPLMNTEAFF.

A remark on this clonotype: A much larger clone differs from this one at a single base, so this may be a read error. The chain has TRBV20-1 and TRBJ2-3, with 10 positions matching TRBD2. CDR3 length equals 16 residues. The germline gives CDR1 DFQATT, CDR2 SNEGSKA (reference sequence). Trimming cost V 4 bases and J 2 bases; bases outside gene matches: 9. CDR3 sequence (DNA): TGCAGTGCTACTGACCGACTAGCGGGTTCCACAGATACGCAGTATTTT. Translation: CSATDRLAGSTDTQYF.

This clonotype was seen a few times. V usage is TRBV27 and J usage is TRBJ2-4; 10 bases agree with TRBD1. V was clipped by 5 bases and J by 1 base; unmatched bases: 5. The CDR3 consists of 16 residues. Germline V gives CDR1 MNHEY, CDR2 SMNVEV (reference sequence). The CDR3 loop reads CASSPGQGVAKNIQYF. CDR3 coding DNA: TGTGCCAGCAGTCCAGGACAGGGGGTCGCCAAAAACATTCAGTACTTC.

This clonotype was seen a handful of times. For the CDR3, the DNA is TGTGCCAGCAGCCGGCTCAGCGGGAGCCCCTACAATGAGCAGTTCTTC. Translated: CASSRLSGSPYNEQFF. The chain has TRBV4-2 and TRBJ2-1; TRBD2 agrees at 8 bases. The CDR3 totals 16 residues. J lost 2 bases, V lost 4 bases, and 7 bases had no gene match. The germline CDR1 and CDR2 sequences are LGHNA and YNFKEQ.

This clonotype was observed a few times. The rearrangement uses TRBV27 and TRBJ2-3; 8 bases are a match to TRBD2. Unmatched junction bases numbered 12, after V lost 10 bases and J lost 6 bases. There are 14 residues in the CDR3. Germline CDR1 is MNHEY and CDR2 is SMNVEV (reference sequence). This chain's CDR3 is CAIAWRAGEDTQYF. The CDR3 DNA reads as TGTGCCATCGCCTGGAGAGCGGGAGAGGATACGCAGTATTTT.

This clonotype was detected once. The chain combines TRBV5-5 with TRBJ2-7; unclear D gene. The CDR3 is 16 residues long. V was shortened by 0 bases and J by 1 base, with 14 bases between the two germline ends. Germline-derived CDR1 and CDR2 are SGHKS and YYEKEE (reference sequence). CDR3 nucleotide sequence: TGTGCCAGCAGCTTGGGGGGATTTTTTGGATCCTACGAGCAGTACTTC. Protein: CASSLGGFFGSYEQYF.

The rearrangement uses TRBV5-1 and TRBJ2-3; 11 bases agree with TRBD2. Per the germline V gene, CDR1 is SGHRS and CDR2 is YFSETQ. Unmatched junction bases numbered 7, after V lost 1 base and J lost 0 bases. There are 18 residues in the CDR3. CDR3 nucleotides: TGCGCCAGCAGCTTGAAACTAGCGGGAGCGGGAAGCACAGATACGCAGTATTTT. This gives the protein CASSLKLAGAGSTDTQYF.

The V gene is TRBV6-1, the J gene TRBJ1-1; no firm D call. V was clipped by 5 bases and J by 8 bases, with 18 bases between them. Germline V lookup: CDR1 MNHNS, CDR2 SASEGT. The CDR3 loop spans 14 amino acids. In DNA, the CDR3 is TGTGCCAGCAGTCAATTCTACCAACCGCTGGAAGCTTTCTTT. Amino acid sequence: CASSQFYQPLEAFF.

The chain employs TRBV5-5 and TRBJ1-5; D is unresolved. Germline loops: CDR1 SGHKS, CDR2 YYEKEE (reference sequence). This CDR3 has 15 residues. V was pared by 3 bases and J by 0 bases, with 10 bases between. CDR3 coding DNA: TGTGCCAGCAGCTCCACCGATTATAGCAATCAGCCCCAGCATTTT. Its translation: CASSSTDYSNQPQHF.

This chain connects TRBV10-3 to TRBJ1-1; D is uncertain. Trimming shortened V by 4 bases and J by 1 base, and 10 bases separated the two germline ends. CDR3 length equals 14 residues. Germline values: CDR1 ENHRY, CDR2 SYGVKD. The CDR3 nucleotides are TGTGCCATCAGTGTAAAACACCAGAACACTGAAGCTTTCTTT. Translating it yields CAISVKHQNTEAFF.

In its sample, this clonotype was seen a few times. This chain uses TRBV20-1 with TRBJ1-2; maybe TRBD1 (6 bases). Trimming left V 6 bases short and J 0 bases short, with 14 bases between. This CDR3 is 14 amino acids long. In germline, CDR1 is DFQATT, CDR2 SNEGSKA (reference sequence). The CDR3 protein is CSAEQGSTNYGYTF. CDR3 nucleotides: TGCAGTGCCGAGCAGGGGTCGACTAACTATGGCTACACCTTC.